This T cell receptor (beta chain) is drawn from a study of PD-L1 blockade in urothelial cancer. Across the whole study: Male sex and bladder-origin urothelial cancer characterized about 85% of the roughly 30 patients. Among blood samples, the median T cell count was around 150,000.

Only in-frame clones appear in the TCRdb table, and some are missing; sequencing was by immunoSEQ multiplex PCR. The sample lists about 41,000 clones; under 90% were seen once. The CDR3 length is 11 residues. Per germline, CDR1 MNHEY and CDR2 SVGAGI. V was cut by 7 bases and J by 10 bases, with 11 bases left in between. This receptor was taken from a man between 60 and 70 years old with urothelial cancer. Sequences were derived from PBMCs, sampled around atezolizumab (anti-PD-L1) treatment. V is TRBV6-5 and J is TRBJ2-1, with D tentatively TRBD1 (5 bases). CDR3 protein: CASTRQSEQFF. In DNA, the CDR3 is TGTGCCAGCACCCGACAGAGCGAGCAGTTCTTC.